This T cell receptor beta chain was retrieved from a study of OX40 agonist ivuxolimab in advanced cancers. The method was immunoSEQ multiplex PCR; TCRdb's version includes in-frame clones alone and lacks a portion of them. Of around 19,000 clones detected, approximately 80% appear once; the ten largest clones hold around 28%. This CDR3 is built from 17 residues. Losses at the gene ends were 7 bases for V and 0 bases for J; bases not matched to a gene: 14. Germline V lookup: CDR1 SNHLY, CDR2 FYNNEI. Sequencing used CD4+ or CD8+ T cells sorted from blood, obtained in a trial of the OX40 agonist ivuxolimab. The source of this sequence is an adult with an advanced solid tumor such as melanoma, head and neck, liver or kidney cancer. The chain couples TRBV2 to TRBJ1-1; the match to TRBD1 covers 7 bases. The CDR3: CASITAPGQKMNTEAFF. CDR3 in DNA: TGTGCCAGCATTACAGCGCCGGGACAGAAGATGAACACTGAAGCTTTCTTT.